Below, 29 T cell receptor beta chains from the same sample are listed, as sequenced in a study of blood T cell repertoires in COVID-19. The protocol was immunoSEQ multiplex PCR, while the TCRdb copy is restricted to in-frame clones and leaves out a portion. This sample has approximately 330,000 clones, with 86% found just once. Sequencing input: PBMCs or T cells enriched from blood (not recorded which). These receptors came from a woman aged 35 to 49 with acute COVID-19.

In nucleotides, the CDR3 is TGTGCCAGCAGCATTGACAGGGGTGAGCAGTTCTTC. It yields the protein CASSIDRGEQFF. The genes are TRBV7-9 and TRBJ2-1, with 8 nucleotides matching TRBD1. V lost 5 bases, J lost 9 bases, and 3 bases stayed unmatched. CDR3 length: 12 amino acids. CDR1 and CDR2 from the germline V gene are SEHNR and FQNEAQ (reference sequence).

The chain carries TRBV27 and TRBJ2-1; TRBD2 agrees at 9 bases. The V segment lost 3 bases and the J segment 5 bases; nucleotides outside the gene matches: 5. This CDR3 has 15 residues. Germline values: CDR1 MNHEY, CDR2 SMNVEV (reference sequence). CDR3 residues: CASSLRLAGNNEQFF. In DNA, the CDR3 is TGTGCCAGCAGTTTGCGTCTAGCGGGGAACAATGAGCAGTTCTTC.

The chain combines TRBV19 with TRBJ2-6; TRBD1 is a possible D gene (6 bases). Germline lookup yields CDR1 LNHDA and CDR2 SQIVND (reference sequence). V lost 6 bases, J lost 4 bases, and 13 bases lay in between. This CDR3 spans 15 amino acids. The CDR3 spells CASRRQEFGANVLTF. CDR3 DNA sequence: TGTGCCAGTAGGAGACAGGAGTTCGGGGCCAACGTCCTGACTTTC.

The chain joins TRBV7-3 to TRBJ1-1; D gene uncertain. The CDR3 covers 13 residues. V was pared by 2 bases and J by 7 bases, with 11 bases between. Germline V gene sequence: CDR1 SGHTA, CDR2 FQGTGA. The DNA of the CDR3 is TGTGCCAGCAGCTTAGAGCCCTTGCATGAAGCTTTCTTT. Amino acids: CASSLEPLHEAFF.

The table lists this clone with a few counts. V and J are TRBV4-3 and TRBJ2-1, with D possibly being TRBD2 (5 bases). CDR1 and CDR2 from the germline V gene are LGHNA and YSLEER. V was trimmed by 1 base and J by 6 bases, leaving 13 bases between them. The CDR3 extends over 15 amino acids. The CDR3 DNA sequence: TGCGCCAGCAGCCAAGCTAGCAAAGGGAGCAATGAGCAGTTCTTC. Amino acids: CASSQASKGSNEQFF.

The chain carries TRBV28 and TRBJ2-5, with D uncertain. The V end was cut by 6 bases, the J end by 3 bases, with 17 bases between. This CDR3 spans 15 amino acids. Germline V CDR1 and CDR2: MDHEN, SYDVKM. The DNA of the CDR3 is TGTGCCAGCAGCCCCGTGAGAGTTCAAAAAGAGACCCAGTACTTC. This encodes CASSPVRVQKETQYF.

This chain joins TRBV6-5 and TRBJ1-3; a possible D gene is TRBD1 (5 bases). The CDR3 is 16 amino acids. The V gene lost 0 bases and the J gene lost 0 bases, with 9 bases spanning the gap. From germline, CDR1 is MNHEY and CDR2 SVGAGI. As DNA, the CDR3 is TGTGCCAGCAGTTACTCGACAGCGAGCTCTGGAAACACCATATATTTT. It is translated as CASSYSTASSGNTIYF.

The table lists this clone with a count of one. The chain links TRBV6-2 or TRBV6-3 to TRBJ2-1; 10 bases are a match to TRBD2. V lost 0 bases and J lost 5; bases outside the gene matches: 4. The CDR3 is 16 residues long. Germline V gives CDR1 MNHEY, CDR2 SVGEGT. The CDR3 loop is CASSYSPSGGDNEQFF. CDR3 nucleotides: TGTGCCAGCAGTTACTCACCTAGCGGGGGAGACAATGAGCAGTTCTTC.

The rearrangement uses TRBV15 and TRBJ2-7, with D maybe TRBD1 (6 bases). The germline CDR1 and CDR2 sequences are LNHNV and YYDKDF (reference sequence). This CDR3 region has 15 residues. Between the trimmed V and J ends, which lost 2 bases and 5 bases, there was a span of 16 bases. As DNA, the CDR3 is TGTGCCACCAGCAGATCAGGGGCGTCCTTGGACGAGCAGTACTTC. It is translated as CATSRSGASLDEQYF.

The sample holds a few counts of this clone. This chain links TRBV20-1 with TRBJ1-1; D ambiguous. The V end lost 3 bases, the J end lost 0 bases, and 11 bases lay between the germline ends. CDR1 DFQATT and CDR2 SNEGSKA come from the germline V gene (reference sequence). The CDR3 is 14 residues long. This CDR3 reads CSASLRFMNTEAFF. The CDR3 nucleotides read TGCAGTGCTAGTCTTCGGTTTATGAACACTGAAGCTTTCTTT.

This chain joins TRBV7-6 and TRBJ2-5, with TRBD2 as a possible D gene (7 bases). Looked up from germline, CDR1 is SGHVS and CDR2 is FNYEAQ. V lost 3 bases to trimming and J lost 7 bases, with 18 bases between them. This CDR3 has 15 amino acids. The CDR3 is CASSFRGASFGTQYF. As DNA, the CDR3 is TGTGCCAGCAGCTTTCGGGGGGCAAGTTTCGGGACCCAGTACTTC.

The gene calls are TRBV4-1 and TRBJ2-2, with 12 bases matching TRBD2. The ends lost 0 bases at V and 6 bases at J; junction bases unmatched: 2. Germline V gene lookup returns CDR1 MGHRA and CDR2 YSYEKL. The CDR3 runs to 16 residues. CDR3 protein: CASSQEGTSGSGELFF. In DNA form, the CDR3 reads TGCGCCAGCAGCCAAGAGGGGACTAGCGGGTCCGGGGAGCTGTTTTTT.

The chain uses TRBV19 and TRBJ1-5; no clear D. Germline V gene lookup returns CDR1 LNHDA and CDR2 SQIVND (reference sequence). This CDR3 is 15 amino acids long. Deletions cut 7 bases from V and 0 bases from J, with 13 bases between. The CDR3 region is CASNTEGYSNQPQHF. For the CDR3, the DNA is TGTGCCAGTAACACGGAGGGCTATAGCAATCAGCCCCAGCATTTT.

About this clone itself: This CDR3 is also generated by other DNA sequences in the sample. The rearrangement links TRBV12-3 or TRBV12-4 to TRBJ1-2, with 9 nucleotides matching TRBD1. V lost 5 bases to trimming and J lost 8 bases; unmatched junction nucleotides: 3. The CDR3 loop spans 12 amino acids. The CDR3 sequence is CASSPGTGGYTF. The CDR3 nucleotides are TGTGCCAGCAGTCCCGGGACAGGGGGCTACACCTTC.

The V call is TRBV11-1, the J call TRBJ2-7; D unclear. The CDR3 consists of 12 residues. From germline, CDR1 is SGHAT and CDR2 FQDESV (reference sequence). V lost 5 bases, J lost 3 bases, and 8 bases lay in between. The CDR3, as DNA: TGTGCCAGCAGCGAAAACAGCTACGAGCAGTACTTC. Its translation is CASSENSYEQYF.

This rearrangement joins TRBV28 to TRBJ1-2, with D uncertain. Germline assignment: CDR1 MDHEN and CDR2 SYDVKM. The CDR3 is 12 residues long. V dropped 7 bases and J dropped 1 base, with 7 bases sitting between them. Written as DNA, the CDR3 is TGTGCCAGCATCGGTCTTAACTATGGCTACACCTTC. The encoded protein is CASIGLNYGYTF.

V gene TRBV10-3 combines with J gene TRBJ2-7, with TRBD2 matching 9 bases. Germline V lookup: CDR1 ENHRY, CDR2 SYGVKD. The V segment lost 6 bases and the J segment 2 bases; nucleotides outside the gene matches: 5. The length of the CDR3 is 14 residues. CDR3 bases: TGTGCCATCAGCCCTCTAGCGGGGACCTACGAGCAGTACTTC. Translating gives CAISPLAGTYEQYF.

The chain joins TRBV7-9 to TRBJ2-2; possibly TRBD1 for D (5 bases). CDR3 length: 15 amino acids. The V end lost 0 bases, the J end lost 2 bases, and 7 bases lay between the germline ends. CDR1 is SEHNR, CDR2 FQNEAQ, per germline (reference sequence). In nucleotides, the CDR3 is TGTGCCAGCAGCTTAGCAGGACACAACACCGGGGAGCTGTTTTTT. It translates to CASSLAGHNTGELFF.

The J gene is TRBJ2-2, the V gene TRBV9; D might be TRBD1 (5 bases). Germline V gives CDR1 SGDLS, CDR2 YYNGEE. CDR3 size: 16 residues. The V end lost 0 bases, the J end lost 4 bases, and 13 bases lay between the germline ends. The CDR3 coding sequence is TGTGCCAGCAGCGTAGAAGTCAGGGTAACCACCGGGGAGCTGTTTTTT. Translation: CASSVEVRVTTGELFF.

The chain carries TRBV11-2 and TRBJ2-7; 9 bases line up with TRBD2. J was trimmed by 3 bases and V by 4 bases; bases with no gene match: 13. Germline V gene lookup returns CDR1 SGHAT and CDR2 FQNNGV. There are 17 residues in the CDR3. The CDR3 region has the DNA TGTGCCAGCAGCTCGGCCGTCACACTAGCGGGTGGCTACGAGCAGTACTTC. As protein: CASSSAVTLAGGYEQYF.

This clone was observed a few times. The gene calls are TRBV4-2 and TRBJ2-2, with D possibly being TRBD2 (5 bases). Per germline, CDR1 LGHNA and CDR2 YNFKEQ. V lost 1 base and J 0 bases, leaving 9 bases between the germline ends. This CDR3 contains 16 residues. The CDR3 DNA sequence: TGTGCCAGCAGCCAAGTCCGGGGAGCGAACACCGGGGAGCTGTTTTTT. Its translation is CASSQVRGANTGELFF.

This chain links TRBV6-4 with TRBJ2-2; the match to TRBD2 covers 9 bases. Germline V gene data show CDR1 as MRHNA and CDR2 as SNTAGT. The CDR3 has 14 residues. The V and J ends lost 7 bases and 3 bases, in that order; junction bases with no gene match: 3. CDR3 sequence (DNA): TGTGCCAGCAAGGGACTAGCCGACACCGGGGAGCTGTTTTTT. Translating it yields CASKGLADTGELFF.

The CDR3 DNA is TGTGCCAGCAGCCAAAAACAGGGGTTCGGCTACACCTTC. This gives the protein CASSQKQGFGYTF. This chain uses TRBV14 with TRBJ1-2; 7 nucleotides line up with TRBD1. The germline CDR1 and CDR2 sequences are SGHDN and FVKESK. Germline trimming cut 2 bases from V and 8 bases from J; bases unmatched to any gene: 5. The CDR3 covers 13 residues.

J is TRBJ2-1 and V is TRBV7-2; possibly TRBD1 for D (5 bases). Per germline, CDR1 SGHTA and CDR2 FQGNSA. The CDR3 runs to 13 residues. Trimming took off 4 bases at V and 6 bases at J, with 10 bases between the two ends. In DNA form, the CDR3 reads TGTGCCAGCAGCTCGTACAGGATCAATGAGCAGTTCTTC. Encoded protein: CASSSYRINEQFF.

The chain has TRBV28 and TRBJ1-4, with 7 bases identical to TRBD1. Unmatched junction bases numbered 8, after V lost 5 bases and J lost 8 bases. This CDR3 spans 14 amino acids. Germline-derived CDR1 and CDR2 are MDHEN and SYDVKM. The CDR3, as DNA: TGTGCCAGCAGTACGACAGGGCGGAGGGAAAAACTGTTTTTT. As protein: CASSTTGRREKLFF.

CDR3: CASSSGTSYGYTF. CDR3 nucleotide sequence: TGTGCCAGCAGTTCCGGGACATCCTATGGCTACACCTTC. V is TRBV6-5 and J is TRBJ1-2; possible D gene TRBD1, 6 bases. Deletions cut 4 bases from V and 4 bases from J, with 10 bases between. Germline V gene lookup returns CDR1 MNHEY and CDR2 SVGAGI. The CDR3 is 13 amino acids.

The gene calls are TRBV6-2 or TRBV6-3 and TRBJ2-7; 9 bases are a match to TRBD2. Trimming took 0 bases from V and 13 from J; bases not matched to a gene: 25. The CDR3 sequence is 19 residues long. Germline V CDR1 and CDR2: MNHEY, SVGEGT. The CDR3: CASSYSRAGRLRLAGPGYF. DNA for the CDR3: TGTGCCAGCAGTTACTCAAGGGCCGGACGGCTCCGGCTAGCGGGACCCGGATACTTC.

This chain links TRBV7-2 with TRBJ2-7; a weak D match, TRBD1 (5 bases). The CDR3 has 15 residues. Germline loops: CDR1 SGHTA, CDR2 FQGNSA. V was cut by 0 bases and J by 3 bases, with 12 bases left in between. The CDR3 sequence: CASSLATGQGYEQYF. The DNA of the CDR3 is TGTGCCAGCAGCTTAGCGACTGGTCAGGGCTACGAGCAGTACTTC. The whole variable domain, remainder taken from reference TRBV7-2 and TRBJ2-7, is GAGVSQSPSNKVTEKGKDVELRCDPISGHTALYWYRQSLGQGLEFLIYFQGNSAPDKSGLPSDRFSAERTGGSVSTLTIQRTQQEDSAVYLCASSLATGQGYEQYFGPGTRLTVT.

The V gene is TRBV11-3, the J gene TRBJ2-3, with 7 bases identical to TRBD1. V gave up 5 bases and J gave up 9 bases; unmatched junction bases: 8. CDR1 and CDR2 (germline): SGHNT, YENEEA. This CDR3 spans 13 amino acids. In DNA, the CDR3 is TGTGCCAGCAGCGGACGACAGGGCCCAACGCAGTATTTT. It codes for CASSGRQGPTQYF.